This is a list of T cell receptor beta chains from one sample in a study of T cell repertoires in cytomegalovirus infection. TCRdb reanalysed the reads using MiXCR and keeps one entry per CDR3 protein. Of hundreds of thousands of distinct CDR3 sequences in the sample, around 32% were seen once. Their antigen targets remain unknown. The input for sequencing was cultured CD8+ T cells from PBMCs, taken from culture after CMV antigen stimulation. These receptors were obtained from a human donor in good health (CMV status not recorded). Some clones in this sample may be carry-over from other donors' samples. Each CDR3 is given with its conserved first and last residue. A D gene is named only where the DNA matches it firmly. The size entry is marked missing in some rows and otherwise reads once, few, many or a size class.

V gene	clone size	D gene	J gene	CDR3 DNA	CDR3 protein
TRBV7-2	few	NA	TRBJ1-1	TGTGCCAGCAGCTCTAGAAGGACCATGGCCCCCATGAACACTGAAGCTTTCTTT	CASSSRRTMAPMNTEAFF
TRBV6-1	few	TRBD1	TRBJ1-2	TGTGCCAGCAGTGAAGTCCCGGGACAGGGTGTTAATGGCTACACCTTC	CASSEVPGQGVNGYTF
TRBV19	NA	NA	TRBJ1-2	TGTGCCAGTATGGTGCCAGGGCCCCACTATGGCTACACCTTC	CASMVPGPHYGYTF
TRBV11-2	few	TRBD2	TRBJ2-1	TGTGCCAGCAGCTCGCCCAAGCCCGGGGGGGCCCACAGGAATGAGCAGTTCTTC	CASSSPKPGGAHRNEQFF
TRBV6-6	NA	TRBD1	TRBJ1-2	TGTGCCGGCAGCGTGACAGGGGATGGCTACACCTTC	CAGSVTGDGYTF
TRBV6-1	many	NA	TRBJ1-5	TGTGCCAGCTTACTCAGGGTGTTATACAATCAGCCCCAGCATTTT	CASLLRVLYNQPQHF
TRBV27	many	NA	TRBJ1-4	TGTGCCAGCAGTTTATCGCGAGGGGGTGAAAAACTGTTTTTT	CASSLSRGGEKLFF
TRBV12-3/TRBV12-4	NA	NA	TRBJ2-1	TGTGCCAGCAACAGTTATGACAATGAGCAGTTCTTC	CASNSYDNEQFF
TRBV10-2	few	NA	TRBJ1-3	TGCGCCAGCAGTGAGTCGGATCCAGGACGGACCTCTGGAAACACCATATATTTT	CASSESDPGRTSGNTIYF
TRBV27	few	NA	TRBJ1-1	TGTGCCAGCAGTCCCCCGGGACGGTCCACTGAAGCTTTCTTT	CASSPPGRSTEAFF
TRBV7-9	few	TRBD1	TRBJ2-3	TGTGCCAGCAGCTTAGCGCAGACAGGGGGCACAGATACGCAGTATTTT	CASSLAQTGGTDTQYF
TRBV15	NA	NA	TRBJ2-7	TGTGCCACCAGCGGAGTTGAAGGGGCGCAGGAGCAGTACTTC	CATSGVEGAQEQYF
TRBV6-1	NA	NA	TRBJ2-5	TGTGCCAGCAGCGAGACACGACCCTACGTCTTC	CASSETRPYVF
TRBV7-9	many	NA	TRBJ2-4	TGTGCCAGCAGCACCTCTTCGGACGGGGAAGCCAAAAACATTCAGTACTTC	CASSTSSDGEAKNIQYF
TRBV27	NA	NA	TRBJ1-6	TGTGCCAGCAGTGCCACGGGAGGGGGAGTCTCCTATAATTCACCCCTCCACTTT	CASSATGGGVSYNSPLHF
TRBV6-5	many	TRBD1	TRBJ2-5	TGTGCCAGCAGTTACTCCGGGACAGGGATGGAGACCCAGTACTTC	CASSYSGTGMETQYF
TRBV11-1	few	NA	TRBJ2-1	TGTGCCAGCAGCTTAGGCCCCCAAGGCGACAATGAGCAGTTCTTC	CASSLGPQGDNEQFF
TRBV5-5	NA	NA	TRBJ1-4	TGTGCCAGTTGGGAACGGGATGAAAAACTGTTTTTT	CASWERDEKLFF
TRBV19	few	NA	TRBJ2-2	TGTGCCAGTAGTTGGGGGGTGAACACCGGGGAGCTGTTTTTT	CASSWGVNTGELFF
TRBV6-5	few	NA	TRBJ1-1	TGTGCCAGCAGGGACGCAGGTGGGGTGAACACTGAAGCTTTCTTT	CASRDAGGVNTEAFF
TRBV7-9	many	NA	TRBJ2-5	TGTGCCAGCAGCTTAGGGGCATCGTACCAAGAGACCCAGTACTTC	CASSLGASYQETQYF
TRBV5-6	few	NA	TRBJ1-1	TGTGCCAGCAGCCTAGACCCTCCGAGAGCGGGCACTGAAGCTTTCTTT	CASSLDPPRAGTEAFF
TRBV18	NA	TRBD2	TRBJ2-3	TGTGCCAGCTCACGTCCCGGGACTAGCGGGGAGAACACAGATACGCAGTATTTT	CASSRPGTSGENTDTQYF
TRBV19	few	NA	TRBJ1-2	TGTGCCAGTAGTATTTTCCGCGGGCAGGGGAATGGCTACACCTTC	CASSIFRGQGNGYTF
TRBV19	few	NA	TRBJ1-1	TGTGCCACCGCCGGGTTAGGGAACACTGAAGCTTTCTTT	CATAGLGNTEAFF
TRBV9	NA	NA	TRBJ1-1	TGTGCCAGCAGCGCTAGACTGGAAGCTGAAGCTTTCTTT	CASSARLEAEAFF
TRBV6-5	few	NA	TRBJ1-1	TGTGCCAGCAGTTCTTTCCTGGACGGGAAAGGGGATACCTGGCAAGCTTTCTTT	CASSSFLDGKGDTWQAFF
TRBV2	NA	NA	TRBJ2-2	TGTGCCAGCAGTGAGCGAGGGATCTACACCGGGGAGCTGTTTTTT	CASSERGIYTGELFF
TRBV7-9	few	TRBD1	TRBJ2-5	TGTGCCAGCAGCGACCTCGGGACAGAAGAGACCCAGTACTTC	CASSDLGTEETQYF
TRBV7-9	few	NA	TRBJ2-7	TGTGCCAGCAGCGGAATACAGGGTACCTACGAGCAGTACTTC	CASSGIQGTYEQYF
TRBV7-9	NA	TRBD1	TRBJ1-6	TGTGCCAGCAGCTCAACGACAGGGAGGAATTCACCCCTCCACTTT	CASSSTTGRNSPLHF
TRBV4-1	NA	NA	TRBJ1-1	TGCGCCAGCAGCCAAGATTCGGACACTGAAGCTTTCTTT	CASSQDSDTEAFF
TRBV4-1	NA	NA	TRBJ1-5	TGCGCCAGCAGCCCCTCAGCAAGGAGCAATCAGCCCCAGCATTTT	CASSPSARSNQPQHF
TRBV5-4	NA	NA	TRBJ2-6	TGTGCCAGCAGCTCGGGACCGCCGTCTGGGGCCAACGTCCTGACTTTC	CASSSGPPSGANVLTF
TRBV10-3	NA	NA	TRBJ2-1	TGTGCCATCAGGAAAACTAGTAATGAGCAGTTCTTC	CAIRKTSNEQFF
TRBV7-9	few	NA	TRBJ1-3	TGTGCCAGCACCTCTTGGGGACGGACTGTAAGCTCTGGAAACACCATATATTTT	CASTSWGRTVSSGNTIYF
TRBV12-3/TRBV12-4	few	TRBD2	TRBJ2-1	TGTGCCAGCAGTCCACTGGCGGGGGGGCCGGACAATGAGCAGTTCTTC	CASSPLAGGPDNEQFF
TRBV6-8	NA	NA	TRBJ1-5	TGTGCCAGCAGTTACTCGAGTTGGACAGCTACGAATCAGCCCCAGCATTTT	CASSYSSWTATNQPQHF
TRBV20-1	NA	TRBD2	TRBJ2-2	TGCAGTGCTAGGAGTAGCGGGGTGGTCGGGGAGCTGTTTTTT	CSARSSGVVGELFF
TRBV4-1	few	NA	TRBJ1-2	TGTGCCAGCAGCCCAGCCAACAAGGACCGTTTCTATGGCTACACCTTC	CASSPANKDRFYGYTF
TRBV27	NA	TRBD2	TRBJ2-5	TGTGCCAGCGGAATAGCGGGGGGGCACGAGACCCAGTACTTC	CASGIAGGHETQYF